This T cell receptor (beta chain) was retrieved from a study of cytomegalovirus exposure and HLA in healthy donors. The primer mix had 60 Vbeta and 13 Jbeta primers. Sequenced by immunoSEQ multiplex PCR; TCRdb stores in-frame clones only, minus some. The top ten hold roughly 6.6% of the sample, which has 150,000 to 200,000 clones, approximately 72% seen once. The TCR sequence derives from a man between 40 and 49 years old in good health and CMV-seropositive. Sequenced material: PBMCs.

CDR3 nucleotide sequence: TGTGCCAGCAGCCTAAAAAGGGGACACCAGAGGGGCGGCTACACCTTC. This codes for CASSLKRGHQRGGYTF. The chain employs TRBV4-2 and TRBJ1-2, with a weak D call TRBD1 (6 bases). Germline V gene data show CDR1 as LGHNA and CDR2 as YNFKEQ. The CDR3 is 16 amino acids. The ends were cut back, 4 bases at V and 8 bases at J, with 23 bases in the middle.